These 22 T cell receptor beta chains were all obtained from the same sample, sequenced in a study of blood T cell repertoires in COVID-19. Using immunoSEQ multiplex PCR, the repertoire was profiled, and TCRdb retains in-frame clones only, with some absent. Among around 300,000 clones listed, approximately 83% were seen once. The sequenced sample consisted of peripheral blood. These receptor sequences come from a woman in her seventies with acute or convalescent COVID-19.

This CDR3 is CASSLGAGFYEQYF. In nucleotides, the CDR3 is TGTGCCAGCAGCTTGGGGGCCGGATTCTACGAGCAGTACTTC. This chain links TRBV5-5 with TRBJ2-7; D unclear. The CDR3 spans 14 residues. V lost 0 bases and J lost 3, with 10 bases in between. Germline assignment: CDR1 SGHKS and CDR2 YYEKEE (reference sequence).

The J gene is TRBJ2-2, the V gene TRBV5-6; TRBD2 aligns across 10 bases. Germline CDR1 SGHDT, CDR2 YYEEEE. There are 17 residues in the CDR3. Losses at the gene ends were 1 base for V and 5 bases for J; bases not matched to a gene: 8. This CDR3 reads CASSLSGLAGVTGELFF. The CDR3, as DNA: TGTGCCAGCAGCTTGTCCGGCCTAGCGGGGGTTACCGGGGAGCTGTTTTTT.

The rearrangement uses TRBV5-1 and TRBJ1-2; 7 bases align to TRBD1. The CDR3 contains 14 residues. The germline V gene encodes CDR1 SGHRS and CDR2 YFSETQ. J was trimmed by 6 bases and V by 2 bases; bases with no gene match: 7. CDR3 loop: CASSFSRGLDGYTF. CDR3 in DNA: TGCGCCAGCAGCTTTAGTAGGGGGCTGGATGGCTACACCTTC.

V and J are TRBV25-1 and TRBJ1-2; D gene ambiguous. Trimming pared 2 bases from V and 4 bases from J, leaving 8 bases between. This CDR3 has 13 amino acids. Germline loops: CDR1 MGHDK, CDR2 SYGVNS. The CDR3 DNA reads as TGTGCCAGCAGTGAAGGCCTCGCCTATGGCTACACCTTC. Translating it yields CASSEGLAYGYTF.

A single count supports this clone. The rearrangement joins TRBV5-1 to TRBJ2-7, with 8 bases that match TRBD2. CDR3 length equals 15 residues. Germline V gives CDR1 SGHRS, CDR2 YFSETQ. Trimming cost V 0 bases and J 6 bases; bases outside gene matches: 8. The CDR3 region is CASSLVAGGRGEQYF. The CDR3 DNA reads TGCGCCAGCAGCTTGGTGGCGGGGGGAAGGGGCGAGCAGTACTTC.

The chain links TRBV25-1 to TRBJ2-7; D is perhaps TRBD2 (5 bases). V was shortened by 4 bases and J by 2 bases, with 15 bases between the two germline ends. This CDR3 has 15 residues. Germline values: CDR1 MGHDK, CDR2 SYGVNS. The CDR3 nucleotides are TGTGCCAGCAGTGTTTTCCGGGAAGGCCCCTACGAGCAGTACTTC. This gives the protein CASSVFREGPYEQYF.

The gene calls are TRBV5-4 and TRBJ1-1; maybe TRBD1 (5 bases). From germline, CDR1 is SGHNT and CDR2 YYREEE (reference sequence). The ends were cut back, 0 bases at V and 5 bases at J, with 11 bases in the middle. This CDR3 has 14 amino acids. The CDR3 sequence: CASSLAGGETEAFF. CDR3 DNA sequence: TGTGCCAGCAGCTTGGCCGGGGGAGAGACTGAAGCTTTCTTT.

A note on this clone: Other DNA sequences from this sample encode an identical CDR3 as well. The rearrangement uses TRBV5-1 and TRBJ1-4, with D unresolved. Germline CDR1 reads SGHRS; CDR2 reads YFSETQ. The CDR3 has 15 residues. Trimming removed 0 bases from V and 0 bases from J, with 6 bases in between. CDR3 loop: CASSLGLATNEKLFF. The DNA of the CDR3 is TGCGCCAGCAGCTTGGGACTTGCAACTAATGAAAAACTGTTTTTT.

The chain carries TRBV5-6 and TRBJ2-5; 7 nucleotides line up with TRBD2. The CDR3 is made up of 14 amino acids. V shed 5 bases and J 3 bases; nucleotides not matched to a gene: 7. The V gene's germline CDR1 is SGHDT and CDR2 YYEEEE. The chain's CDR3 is CASSLARGEETQYF. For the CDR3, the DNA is TGTGCCAGCAGTCTCGCCCGGGGGGAAGAGACCCAGTACTTC.

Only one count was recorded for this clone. The CDR3 DNA follows: TGTGCCAGCAGCCTTTCAGCGGGGGTGTTTGATACGCAGTATTTT. Translating gives CASSLSAGVFDTQYF. The J gene is TRBJ2-3, the V gene TRBV9, with 8 bases lining up with TRBD2. The junction had 10 bases not matched to a gene; V was cut back by 4 bases and J by 6 bases. The CDR3 is 15 residues long. CDR1 is SGDLS and CDR2 is YYNGEE in the germline V gene.

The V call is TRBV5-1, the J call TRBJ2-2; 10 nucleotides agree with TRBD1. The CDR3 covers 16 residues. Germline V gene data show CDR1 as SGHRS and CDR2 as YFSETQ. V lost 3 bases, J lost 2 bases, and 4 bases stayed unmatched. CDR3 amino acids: CASSSGQGLNTGELFF. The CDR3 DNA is TGCGCCAGCAGCTCGGGACAGGGGCTCAACACCGGGGAGCTGTTTTTT.

In DNA form, the CDR3 reads TGTGCCAGCAGGGGGACAGGGATTGAAAAACTGTTTTTT. Its translation: CASRGTGIEKLFF. This sequence joins TRBV6-1 and TRBJ1-4; 9 bases align to TRBD1. Germline V gene data show CDR1 as MNHNS and CDR2 as SASEGT. This CDR3 has 13 amino acids. J was trimmed by 7 bases and V by 6 bases; bases with no gene match: 3.

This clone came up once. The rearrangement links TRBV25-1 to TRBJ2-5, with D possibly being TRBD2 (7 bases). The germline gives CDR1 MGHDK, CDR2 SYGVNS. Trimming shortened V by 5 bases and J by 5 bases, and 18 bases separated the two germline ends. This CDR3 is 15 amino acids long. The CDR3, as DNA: TGTGCCAGCAGTCGGACGGGGGGCGCCTCGGAGACCCAGTACTTC. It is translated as CASSRTGGASETQYF.

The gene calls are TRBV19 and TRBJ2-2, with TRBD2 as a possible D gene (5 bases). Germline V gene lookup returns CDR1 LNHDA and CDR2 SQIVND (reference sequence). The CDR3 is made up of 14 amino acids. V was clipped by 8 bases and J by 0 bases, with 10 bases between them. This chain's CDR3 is CASLGGANTGELFF. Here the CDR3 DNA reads TGTGCCAGTCTCGGAGGCGCGAACACCGGGGAGCTGTTTTTT.

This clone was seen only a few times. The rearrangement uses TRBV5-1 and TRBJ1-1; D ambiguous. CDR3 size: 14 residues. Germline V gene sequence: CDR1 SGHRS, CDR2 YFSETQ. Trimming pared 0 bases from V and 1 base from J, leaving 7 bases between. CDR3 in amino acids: CASSLGRRNTEAFF. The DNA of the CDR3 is TGCGCCAGCAGCTTGGGGCGGAGGAACACTGAAGCTTTCTTT.

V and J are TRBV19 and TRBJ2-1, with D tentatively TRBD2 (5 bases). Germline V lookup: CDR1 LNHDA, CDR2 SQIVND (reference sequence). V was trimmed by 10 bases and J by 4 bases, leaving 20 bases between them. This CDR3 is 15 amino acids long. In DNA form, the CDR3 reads TGTGCCACACACCACCCGAGGGAAGGGTACAATGAGCAGTTCTTC. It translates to CATHHPREGYNEQFF.

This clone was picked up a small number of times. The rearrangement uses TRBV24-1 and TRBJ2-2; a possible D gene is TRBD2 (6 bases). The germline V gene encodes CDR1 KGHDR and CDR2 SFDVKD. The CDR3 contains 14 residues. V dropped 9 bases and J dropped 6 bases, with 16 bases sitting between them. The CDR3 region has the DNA TGTGCCACCCCTCCTGGGAGGTCTGCCGGGGAGCTGTTTTTT. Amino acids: CATPPGRSAGELFF.

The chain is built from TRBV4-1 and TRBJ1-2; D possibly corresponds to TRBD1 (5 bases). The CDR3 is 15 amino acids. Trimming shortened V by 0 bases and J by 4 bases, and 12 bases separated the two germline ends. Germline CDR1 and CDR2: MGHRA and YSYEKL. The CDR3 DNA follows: TGCGCCAGCAGCCAAGATCCAACAGGAACCTATGGCTACACCTTC. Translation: CASSQDPTGTYGYTF.

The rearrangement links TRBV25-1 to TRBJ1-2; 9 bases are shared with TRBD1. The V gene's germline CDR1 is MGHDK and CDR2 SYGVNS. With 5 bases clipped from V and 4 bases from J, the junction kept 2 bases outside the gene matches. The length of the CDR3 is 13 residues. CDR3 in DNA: TGTGCCAGCAGTTTGGACAGGGGCTATGGCTACACCTTC. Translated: CASSLDRGYGYTF.

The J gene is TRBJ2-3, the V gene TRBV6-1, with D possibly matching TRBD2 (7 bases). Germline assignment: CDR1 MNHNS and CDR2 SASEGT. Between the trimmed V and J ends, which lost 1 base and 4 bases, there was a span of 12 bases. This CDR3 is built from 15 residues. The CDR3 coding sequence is TGTGCCAGCAGTGAAGGGGGGGGGCCTTCAGATACGCAGTATTTT. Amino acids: CASSEGGGPSDTQYF.

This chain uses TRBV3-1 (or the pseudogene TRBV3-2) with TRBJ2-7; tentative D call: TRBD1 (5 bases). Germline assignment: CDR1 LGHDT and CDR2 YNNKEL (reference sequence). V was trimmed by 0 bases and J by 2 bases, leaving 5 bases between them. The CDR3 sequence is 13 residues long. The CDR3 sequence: CASSQDRAYEQYF. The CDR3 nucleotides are TGTGCCAGCAGCCAAGACAGGGCCTACGAGCAGTACTTC.

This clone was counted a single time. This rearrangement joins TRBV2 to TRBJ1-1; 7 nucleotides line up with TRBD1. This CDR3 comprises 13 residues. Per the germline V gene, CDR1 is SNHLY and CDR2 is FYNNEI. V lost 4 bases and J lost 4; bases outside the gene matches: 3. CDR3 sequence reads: CASSVQGRTEAFF. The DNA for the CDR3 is TGTGCCAGCAGTGTACAGGGGCGCACTGAAGCTTTCTTT.